Sequencing of this T cell receptor beta chain was carried out in a study of OX40 agonist ivuxolimab in advanced cancers. This table comes from immunoSEQ multiplex PCR, and its TCRdb copy is limited to in-frame clones, with some not included. The table has 45,000 to 55,000 clones, more than 80% seen once; the top ten hold 1% to 1.5%. Trimming removed 10 bases from V and 2 bases from J; junction bases left unmatched: 7. This CDR3 spans 13 amino acids. Germline V gives CDR1 SGHDT, CDR2 YYEEEE. The chain joins TRBV5-6 to TRBJ2-7, with 9 bases that match TRBD1. The sequencing here drew on CD4+ or CD8+ T cells sorted from blood, taken in a trial of the OX40 agonist ivuxolimab. The clonotype originates from an adult with an advanced solid tumor such as melanoma, head and neck, liver or kidney cancer. The CDR3 DNA reads as TGTGCCTGGTCCGGGACAGGGACCTACGAGCAGTACTTC. This sequence encodes CAWSGTGTYEQYF.